The 18 T cell receptor beta chains in this list originate from one sample, sequenced in a study of cytomegalovirus exposure and HLA in healthy donors. Both 60 Vbeta primers and 13 Jbeta primers went into the PCR. Clones were read by immunoSEQ multiplex PCR, and TCRdb kept only the in-frame ones, dropping some. This table holds around 190,000 clones, around 77% found once. Sequencing used PBMCs. These TCRs come from a man between 60 and 75 years old in good health and CMV-seronegative.

This chain uses TRBV5-4 with TRBJ2-3; D perhaps matches TRBD1 (6 bases). This CDR3 has 17 residues. CDR1 SGHNT and CDR2 YYREEE come from the germline V gene (reference sequence). Trimming removed 4 bases from V and 5 bases from J, with 23 bases in between. The CDR3 DNA follows: TGTGCCAGCAGCCGTGAAACTCTGGGGGCGTTTGAAGATACGCAGTATTTT. Protein: CASSRETLGAFEDTQYF.

This chain uses TRBV19 with TRBJ1-2; 7 nucleotides agree with TRBD1. With 5 bases clipped from V and 8 bases from J, the junction kept 11 bases outside the gene matches. CDR1 is LNHDA and CDR2 is SQIVND in the germline V gene (reference sequence). The CDR3 totals 14 residues. CDR3 sequence: CASSFKGAWDGYTF. CDR3 nucleotide sequence: TGTGCCAGTAGTTTTAAGGGGGCTTGGGACGGCTACACCTTC.

This clone was detected once. V and J are TRBV6-6 and TRBJ1-2, with TRBD1 identical over 10 bases. This CDR3 spans 13 amino acids. The trim removed 8 bases at V and 7 bases at J, leaving 7 bases unmatched. Germline V CDR1 and CDR2: MNHNY, SVGAGI (reference sequence). The CDR3 bases are TGTGCCAGCGGAATGGGACAGGGGTTTGGCTACACCTTC. It yields the protein CASGMGQGFGYTF.

This clone showed up just once. The chain combines TRBV5-1 with TRBJ2-1, with D possibly matching TRBD1 (6 bases). The ends were cut back, 0 bases at V and 7 bases at J, with 11 bases in the middle. This CDR3 region has 14 residues. Germline V gives CDR1 SGHRS, CDR2 YFSETQ. In nucleotides, the CDR3 is TGCGCCAGCAGCTTGGAGGGGGATGTAAATGAGCAGTTCTTC. Translated, it gives CASSLEGDVNEQFF.

The rearrangement joins TRBV19 to TRBJ2-2; 9 bases line up with TRBD2. With 5 bases clipped from V and 3 bases from J, the junction kept 4 bases outside the gene matches. The germline V gene has CDR1 LNHDA and CDR2 SQIVND (reference sequence). The CDR3 consists of 15 residues. The DNA of the CDR3 is TGTGCCAGTAGTTTGGGACTAGCCTACACCGGGGAGCTGTTTTTT. It yields the protein CASSLGLAYTGELFF.

The gene calls are TRBV10-3 and TRBJ2-7; 8 nucleotides agree with TRBD2. The germline gives CDR1 ENHRY, CDR2 SYGVKD. Trimming took 8 bases from V and 4 from J; bases not matched to a gene: 10. This CDR3 contains 14 residues. The CDR3 coding sequence is TGTGCCATCCGGGGGGGCCAGGGTTCTTACGAGCAGTACTTC. Protein product: CAIRGGQGSYEQYF.

This clone was observed a single time. The rearrangement links TRBV6-1 to TRBJ1-1, with 9 bases matching TRBD1. This CDR3 has 15 residues. V shed 2 bases and J 3 bases; nucleotides not matched to a gene: 4. Germline CDR1 and CDR2: MNHNS and SASEGT. CDR3 region: CASSERDRVYTEAFF. For the CDR3, the DNA is TGTGCCAGCAGTGAACGGGACAGGGTATACACTGAAGCTTTCTTT.

This clone was observed a handful of times. The chain employs TRBV23-1 and TRBJ2-3; D may be TRBD2 (6 bases). TRBV23-1 is assigned to the ORF class and has an uncertain function. The CDR3 covers 17 residues. The V and J ends lost 0 bases and 4 bases respectively, with 17 bases between them. The CDR3 spells CASSQSWGSGSADTQYF. CDR3 nucleotides: TGCGCCAGCAGTCAATCGTGGGGGAGCGGGTCTGCAGATACGCAGTATTTT.

The V gene is TRBV25-1, the J gene TRBJ2-5; the D is unclear. From germline, CDR1 is MGHDK and CDR2 SYGVNS. This CDR3 has 13 amino acids. V dropped 1 base and J dropped 5 bases, with 8 bases sitting between them. The CDR3 sequence is CASSELGRETQYF. The CDR3 DNA follows: TGTGCCAGCAGTGAATTGGGCCGGGAGACCCAGTACTTC.

This sequence joins TRBV6-5 and TRBJ2-7; tentatively, D is TRBD1 (5 bases). The V gene lost 0 bases and the J gene lost 5 bases, with 17 bases spanning the gap. The CDR3 extends over 16 amino acids. Germline V gene lookup returns CDR1 MNHEY and CDR2 SVGAGI. The DNA of the CDR3 is TGTGCCAGCAGTTACTCGGGGCAGGTCAAGGGAAACGAGCAGTACTTC. Its translation: CASSYSGQVKGNEQYF.

The chain couples TRBV28 to TRBJ2-7, with 8 bases identical to TRBD1. Germline CDR1 MDHEN, CDR2 SYDVKM. Trimming removed 5 bases from V and 5 bases from J; junction bases left unmatched: 8. The CDR3 contains 14 residues. CDR3 region: CASSTRRGRNEQYF. CDR3 bases: TGTGCCAGCAGTACTCGCAGGGGGCGGAACGAGCAGTACTTC.

This rearrangement joins TRBV28 to TRBJ2-1; 7 bases align to TRBD1. J gave up 6 bases and V 2 bases, and 7 bases lay outside the gene matches. Germline lookup yields CDR1 MDHEN and CDR2 SYDVKM. The CDR3 is made up of 15 amino acids. For the CDR3, the DNA is TGTGCCAGCAGTTTAAGGGACAGACGCGGCAATGAGCAGTTCTTC. This translates into CASSLRDRRGNEQFF.

J is TRBJ2-7 and V is TRBV16; TRBD1 might be the D (6 bases). Looked up from germline, CDR1 is KGHSY and CDR2 is FQNENV. The CDR3 consists of 12 residues. The V gene lost 5 bases and the J gene lost 4 bases, with 9 bases spanning the gap. The CDR3 sequence: CASSDQGYEQYF. CDR3 sequence (DNA): TGTGCCAGCAGCGATCAGGGGTACGAGCAGTACTTC.

The V and J genes are TRBV10-3 and TRBJ2-3; no clear D gene. Per the germline V gene, CDR1 is ENHRY and CDR2 is SYGVKD. The ends were cut back, 0 bases at V and 1 base at J, with 11 bases in the middle. CDR3 length equals 16 residues. The CDR3 here is CAISESSARGTDTQYF. Written as DNA, the CDR3 is TGTGCCATCAGTGAGTCATCGGCTAGAGGCACAGATACGCAGTATTTT.

This clone showed up just a few times. The V gene is TRBV7-2, the J gene TRBJ2-5; TRBD1 agrees at 8 bases. The germline CDR1 and CDR2 sequences are SGHTA and FQGNSA. This CDR3 is built from 14 residues. V trimming: 5 bases; J trimming: 4 bases; junction bases outside the gene matches: 6. This chain's CDR3 is CASSQQGGRETQYF. DNA for the CDR3: TGTGCCAGCAGCCAACAGGGGGGAAGAGAGACCCAGTACTTC.

This chain joins TRBV25-1 and TRBJ1-2; 9 bases match TRBD1. The CDR3 contains 15 residues. The V and J ends lost 5 bases and 4 bases, in that order; junction bases with no gene match: 8. The germline gives CDR1 MGHDK, CDR2 SYGVNS. This chain's CDR3 is CASSPRDRVLYGYTF. In nucleotides, the CDR3 is TGTGCCAGCAGTCCAAGGGACAGGGTGCTCTATGGCTACACCTTC.

The CDR3 sequence is CASSENINYGYTF. The CDR3 bases are TGTGCCAGCAGTGAAAACATCAACTATGGCTACACCTTC. The chain recombines TRBV6-1 with TRBJ1-2; no firm D call. The germline gives CDR1 MNHNS, CDR2 SASEGT. The V and J ends lost 2 bases and 2 bases respectively, with 6 bases between them. The CDR3 spans 13 residues.

This sequence joins TRBV6-1 and TRBJ2-7; D unresolved. The CDR3 runs to 13 residues. Germline values: CDR1 MNHNS, CDR2 SASEGT. With 4 bases removed from V and 1 base from J, the gap between germline ends came to 8 bases. The CDR3 here is CASSVEQSYEQYF. The CDR3 DNA follows: TGTGCCAGCAGTGTGGAACAGTCCTACGAGCAGTACTTC.